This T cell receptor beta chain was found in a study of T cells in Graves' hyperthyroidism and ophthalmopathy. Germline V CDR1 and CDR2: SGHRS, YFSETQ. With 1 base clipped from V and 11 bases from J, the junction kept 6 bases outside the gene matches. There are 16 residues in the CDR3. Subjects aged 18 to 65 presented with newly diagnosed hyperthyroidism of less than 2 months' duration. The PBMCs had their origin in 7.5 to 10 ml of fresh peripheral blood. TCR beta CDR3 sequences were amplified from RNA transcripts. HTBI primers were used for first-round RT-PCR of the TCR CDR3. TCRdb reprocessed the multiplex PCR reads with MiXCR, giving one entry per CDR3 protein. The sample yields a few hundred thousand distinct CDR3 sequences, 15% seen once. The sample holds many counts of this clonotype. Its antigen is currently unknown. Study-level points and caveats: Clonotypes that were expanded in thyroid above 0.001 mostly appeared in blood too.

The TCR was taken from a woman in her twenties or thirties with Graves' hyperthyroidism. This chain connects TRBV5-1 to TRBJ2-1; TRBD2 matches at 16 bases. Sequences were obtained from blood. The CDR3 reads CASSLQGTSGREQQFF. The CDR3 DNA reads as TGCGCCAGCAGCTTGCAGGGGACTAGCGGGAGGGAACAGCAGTTCTTC. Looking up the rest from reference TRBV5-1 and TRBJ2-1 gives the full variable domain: KAGVTQTPRYLIKTRGQQVTLSCSPISGHRSVSWYQQTPGQGLQFLFEYFSETQRNKGNFPGRFSGRQFSNSRSEMNVSTLELGDSALYLCASSLQGTSGREQQFFGPGTRLTVL.